Detailed here is one TCR beta chain. The source of the sample is a study of blood T cell repertoires in COVID-19. Grouping used clinical history reported by participants in a survey and questionnaire. Only in-frame clones appear in the TCRdb table, and some are missing; sequencing was by immunoSEQ multiplex PCR. The data show 250,000 or so clones, 84% seen once. The V end was cut by 9 bases, the J end by 4 bases, with 12 bases between. The germline gives CDR1 LGHDT, CDR2 YNNKEL (reference sequence). The CDR3 loop spans 12 amino acids. The source is a man over 45 who had recovered from COVID-19. The V call is TRBV3-1 (or the pseudogene TRBV3-2), the J call TRBJ1-2; TRBD1 is a possible D gene (5 bases). Sequencing used PBMCs or T cells enriched from blood (not recorded which). In DNA, the CDR3 is TGTGCCAGTACCGACAGCTTCTATGGCTACACCTTC. Amino acid sequence: CASTDSFYGYTF.